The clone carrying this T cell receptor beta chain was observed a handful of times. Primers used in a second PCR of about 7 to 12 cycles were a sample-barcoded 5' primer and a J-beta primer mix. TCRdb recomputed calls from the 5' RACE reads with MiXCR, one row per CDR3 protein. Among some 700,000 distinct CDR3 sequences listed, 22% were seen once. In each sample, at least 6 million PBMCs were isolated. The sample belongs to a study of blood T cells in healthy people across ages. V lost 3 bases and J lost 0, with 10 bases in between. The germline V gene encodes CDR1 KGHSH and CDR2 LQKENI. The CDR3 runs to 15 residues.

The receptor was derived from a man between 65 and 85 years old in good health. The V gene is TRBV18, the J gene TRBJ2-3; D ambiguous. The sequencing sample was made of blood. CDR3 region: CASSPYGSSTDTQYF. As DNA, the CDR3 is TGTGCCAGCTCACCGTACGGGTCGAGCACAGATACGCAGTATTTT.